Shown below are 4 T cell receptor beta chains from a single sample sequenced in a study. TCRdb reanalysed the 5' RACE reads using MiXCR and keeps one entry per CDR3 protein. The sample yields about 57,000 distinct CDR3 sequences, roughly 25% seen once. Tregs were sorted as CD4+CD25+CD127-/low cells. Source material: tumor-infiltrating Tregs sorted from the breast tumor. Receptors originate from a female donor with breast cancer.

This chain uses TRBV6-1 with TRBJ2-2; 10 bases fit TRBD1. The CDR3 consists of 15 residues. Germline lookup yields CDR1 MNHNS and CDR2 SASEGT. V was clipped by 5 bases and J by 2 bases; unmatched bases: 2. CDR3 bases: TGTGCCAGCAGTCGACAGGGGGCCAACACCGGGGAGCTGTTTTTT. As protein: CASSRQGANTGELFF.

Judged by abundance, this clonotype is medium-sized. The rearrangement uses TRBV9 and TRBJ2-2, with TRBD2 as a possible D gene (5 bases). V was clipped by 4 bases and J by 5 bases, with 12 bases between them. The germline gives CDR1 SGDLS, CDR2 YYNGEE. There are 14 residues in the CDR3. DNA for the CDR3: TGTGCCAGCAGCCCCACCTCGGGGACCGGGGAGCTGTTTTTT. Translated: CASSPTSGTGELFF.

This clonotype was seen a handful of times. In DNA, the CDR3 is TGTGCCAGCAGTTTTCGAGTAGCTAACTATGGCTACACCTTC. As protein: CASSFRVANYGYTF. The gene calls are TRBV12-3 or TRBV12-4 and TRBJ1-2; D remains ambiguous. V dropped 3 bases and J dropped 0 bases, with 8 bases sitting between them. This CDR3 has 14 residues.

This clonotype was observed a few times. The junction shows a germline mismatch at one end, possibly a read error. The chain's CDR3 is CSARVGGGSYEQYF. The CDR3 bases are TGCAGCGCTAGAGTAGGAGGGGGCTCCTACGAGCAGTACTTC. The chain is built from TRBV20-1 and TRBJ2-7, with D tentatively TRBD1 or TRBD2 (6 bases each). The CDR3 has 14 residues. Germline loops: CDR1 DFQATT, CDR2 SNEGSKA (reference sequence).